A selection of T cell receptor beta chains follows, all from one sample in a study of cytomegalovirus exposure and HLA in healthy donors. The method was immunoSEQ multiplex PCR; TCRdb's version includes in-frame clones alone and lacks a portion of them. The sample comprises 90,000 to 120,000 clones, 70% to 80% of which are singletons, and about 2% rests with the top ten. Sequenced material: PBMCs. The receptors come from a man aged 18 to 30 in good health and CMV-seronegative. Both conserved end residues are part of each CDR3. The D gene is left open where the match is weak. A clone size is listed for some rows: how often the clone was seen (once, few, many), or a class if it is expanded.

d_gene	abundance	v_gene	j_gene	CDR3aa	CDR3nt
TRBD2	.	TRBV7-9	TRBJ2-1	CASSPLAGGIRNNEQFF	TGTGCCAGCAGCCCACTAGCGGGGGGGATTCGGAACAATGAGCAGTTCTTC
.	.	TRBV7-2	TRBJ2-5	CASSKLGGRETQYF	TGTGCCAGCAGCAAACTCGGGGGGCGCGAGACCCAGTACTTC
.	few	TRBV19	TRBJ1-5	CASRKVGGNQPQHF	TGTGCCAGTCGAAAAGTTGGAGGCAATCAGCCCCAGCATTTT
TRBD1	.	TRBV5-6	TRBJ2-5	CASSSLGTGRETQYF	TGTGCCAGCAGCTCCCTCGGGACAGGTCGGGAGACCCAGTACTTC
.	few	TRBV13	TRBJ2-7	CASSFQGRQSEQYF	TGTGCCAGCAGCTTTCAGGGCCGCCAGAGCGAGCAGTACTTC
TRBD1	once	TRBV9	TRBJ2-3	CASSVSGGFTDTQYF	TGTGCCAGCAGCGTTTCAGGGGGTTTCACAGATACGCAGTATTTT
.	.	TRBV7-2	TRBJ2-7	CASSFDRRAYEQYF	TGTGCCAGCAGCTTCGACAGGCGGGCCTACGAGCAGTACTTC
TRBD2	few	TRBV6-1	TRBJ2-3	CASTPQTSGGDTQYF	TGTGCCAGCACCCCGCAGACTAGCGGGGGGGATACGCAGTATTTT
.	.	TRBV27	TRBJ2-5	CASSLLAGAGETQYF	TGTGCCAGCAGTTTACTTGCGGGGGCTGGGGAGACCCAGTACTTC
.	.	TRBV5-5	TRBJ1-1	CASSFPSGESAFF	TGTGCCAGCAGCTTTCCATCCGGTGAATCGGCTTTCTTT
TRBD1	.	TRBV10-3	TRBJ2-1	CAISEYRDSSYNEQFF	TGTGCCATCAGTGAATACCGGGACAGCTCCTACAATGAGCAGTTCTTC
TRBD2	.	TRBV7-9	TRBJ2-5	CASSLGTSGQETQYF	TGTGCCAGCAGCCTGGGGACTAGCGGCCAAGAGACCCAGTACTTC
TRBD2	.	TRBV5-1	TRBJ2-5	CASSLAGTSLQETQYF	TGCGCCAGCAGCTTGGCCGGGACTAGCCTTCAAGAGACCCAGTACTTC
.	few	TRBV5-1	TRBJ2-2	CASSLVGVNTGELFF	TGCGCCAGCAGCTTGGTAGGGGTCAACACCGGGGAGCTGTTTTTT
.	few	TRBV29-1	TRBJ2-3	CSVDYRGRPVRDTQYF	TGCAGCGTTGACTATAGGGGCCGACCCGTTAGGGATACGCAGTATTTT
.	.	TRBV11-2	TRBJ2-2	CASSLDWQGFTGELFF	TGTGCCAGCAGCTTAGATTGGCAGGGGTTCACCGGGGAGCTGTTTTTT
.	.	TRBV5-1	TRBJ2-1	CASSLAAVSYNEQFF	TGCGCCAGCAGCTTGGCGGCGGTCTCCTACAATGAGCAGTTCTTC
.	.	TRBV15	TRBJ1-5	CATSRGRGNQPQHF	TGTGCCACCAGCAGAGGCAGGGGCAATCAGCCCCAGCATTTT
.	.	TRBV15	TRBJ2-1	CATSRDQGYEQFF	TGTGCCACCAGCAGAGATCAGGGCTATGAGCAGTTCTTC
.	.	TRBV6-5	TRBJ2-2	CASSYRGYTGELFF	TGTGCCAGCAGTTACCGGGGGTACACCGGGGAGCTGTTTTTT
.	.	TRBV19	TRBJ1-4	CASSTPGGTLPEKLFF	TGTGCCAGTAGTACCCCCGGGGGGACACTCCCGGAAAAACTGTTTTTT
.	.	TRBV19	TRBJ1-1	CASGGGTEAFF	TGTGCCAGCGGGGGGGGCACTGAAGCTTTCTTT
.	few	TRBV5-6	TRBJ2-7	CASSFAPSGNYEQYF	TGTGCCAGCAGCTTCGCACCGTCAGGGAACTACGAGCAGTACTTC
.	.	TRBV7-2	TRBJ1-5	CASSLVGVTEGQPQHF	TGTGCCAGCAGCTTAGTTGGGGTGACGGAGGGCCAGCCCCAGCATTTT
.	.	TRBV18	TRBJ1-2	CASSPLGPEMYTF	TGTGCCAGCTCACCACTGGGGCCGGAAATGTACACCTTC
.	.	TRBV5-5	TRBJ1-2	CASSSQANYGYTF	TGTGCCAGCAGCTCACAGGCTAACTATGGCTACACCTTC
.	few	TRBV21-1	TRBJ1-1	CASSIQGVNTEAFF	TGTGCCAGCAGCATACAGGGAGTGAACACTGAAGCTTTCTTT
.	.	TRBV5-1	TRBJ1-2	CASSSTSAGGYTF	TGCGCCAGCAGCTCTACGTCCGCCGGTGGCTACACCTTC
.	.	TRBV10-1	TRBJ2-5	CASSSGPFQETQYF	TGCGCCAGCAGCAGTGGTCCCTTCCAAGAGACCCAGTACTTC
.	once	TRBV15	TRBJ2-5	CATTSPGRGEETQYF	TGTGCCACCACCTCCCCCGGCAGGGGAGAAGAGACCCAGTACTTC
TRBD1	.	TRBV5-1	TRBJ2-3	CASSLDRTGVDTQYF	TGCGCCAGCAGCTTGGATCGGACAGGGGTAGATACGCAGTATTTT
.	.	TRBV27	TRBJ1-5	CASSFSGPPQPQHF	TGTGCCAGCAGTTTTTCAGGGCCTCCCCAGCCCCAGCATTTT
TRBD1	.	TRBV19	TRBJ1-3	CASSNDRASSGNTIYF	TGTGCCAGTAGTAACGACAGGGCTTCCTCTGGAAACACCATATATTTT
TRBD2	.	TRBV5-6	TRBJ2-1	CASSRGLAGFYNEQFF	TGTGCCAGCAGTCGGGGACTAGCGGGGTTCTACAATGAGCAGTTCTTC
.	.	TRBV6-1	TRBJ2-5	CASSLISWTQYF	TGTGCCAGCAGCTTAATCAGTTGGACCCAGTACTTC
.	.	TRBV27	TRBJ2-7	CASSLLGQDVKQYF	TGTGCCAGCAGCCTCCTGGGGCAGGACGTTAAGCAGTACTTC
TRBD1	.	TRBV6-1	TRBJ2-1	CASSASPTGVVGNEQFF	TGTGCCAGCAGTGCTTCCCCAACAGGGGTGGTTGGGAATGAGCAGTTCTTC
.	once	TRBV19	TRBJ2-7	CASSPPQLRAYEQYF	TGTGCCAGTAGCCCCCCCCAGCTCAGGGCCTACGAGCAGTACTTC
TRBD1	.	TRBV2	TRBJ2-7	CASKFRDRVSYEQYF	TGTGCCAGCAAATTCAGGGACAGGGTATCCTACGAGCAGTACTTC
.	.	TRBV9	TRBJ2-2	CASSIGASNTGELFF	TGTGCCAGCAGCATCGGAGCCTCGAACACCGGGGAGCTGTTTTTT
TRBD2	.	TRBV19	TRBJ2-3	CASSFWRGATDTQYF	TGTGCCAGTAGCTTCTGGCGGGGGGCCACAGATACGCAGTATTTT
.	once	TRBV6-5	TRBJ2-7	CASSPTNRDPHEQYF	TGTGCCAGCAGTCCAACGAACAGGGACCCACACGAGCAGTACTTC
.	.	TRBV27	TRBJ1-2	CASSLQGVNSEGYTF	TGTGCCAGCAGTTTGCAGGGCGTTAACTCGGAGGGCTACACCTTC
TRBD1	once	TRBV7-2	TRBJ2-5	CASSSTTGIGLETQYF	TGTGCCAGCAGCAGCACGACAGGGATTGGACTAGAGACCCAGTACTTC
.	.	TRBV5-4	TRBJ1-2	CASSLDTQELYGYTF	TGTGCCAGCAGCTTAGACACACAGGAACTCTATGGCTACACCTTC